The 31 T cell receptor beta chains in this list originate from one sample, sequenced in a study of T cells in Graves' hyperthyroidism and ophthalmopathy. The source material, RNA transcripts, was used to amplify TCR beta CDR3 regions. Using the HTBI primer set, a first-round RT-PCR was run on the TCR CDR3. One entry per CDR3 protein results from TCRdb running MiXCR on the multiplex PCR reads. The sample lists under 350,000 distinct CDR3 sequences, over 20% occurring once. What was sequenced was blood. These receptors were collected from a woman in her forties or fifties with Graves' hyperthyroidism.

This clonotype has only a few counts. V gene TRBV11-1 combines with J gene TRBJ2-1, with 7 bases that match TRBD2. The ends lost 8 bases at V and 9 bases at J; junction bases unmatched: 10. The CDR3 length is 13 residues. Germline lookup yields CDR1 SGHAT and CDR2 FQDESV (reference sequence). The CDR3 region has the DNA TGTGCCAGCGGACGTCTGGGAGGGAGTGAGCAGTTCTTC. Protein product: CASGRLGGSEQFF.

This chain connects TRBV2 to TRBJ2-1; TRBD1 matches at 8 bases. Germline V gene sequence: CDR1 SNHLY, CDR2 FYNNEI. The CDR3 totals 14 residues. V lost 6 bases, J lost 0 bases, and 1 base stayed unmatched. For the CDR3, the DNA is TGTGCCAGCAGGGACAGGGTCTCCTACAATGAGCAGTTCTTC. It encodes CASRDRVSYNEQFF.

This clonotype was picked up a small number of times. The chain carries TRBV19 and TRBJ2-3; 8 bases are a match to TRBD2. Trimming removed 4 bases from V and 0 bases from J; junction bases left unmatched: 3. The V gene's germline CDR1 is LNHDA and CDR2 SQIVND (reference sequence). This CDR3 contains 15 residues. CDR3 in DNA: TGTGCCAGTAGTACCTCTAGCGGGAGCACAGATACGCAGTATTTT. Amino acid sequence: CASSTSSGSTDTQYF.

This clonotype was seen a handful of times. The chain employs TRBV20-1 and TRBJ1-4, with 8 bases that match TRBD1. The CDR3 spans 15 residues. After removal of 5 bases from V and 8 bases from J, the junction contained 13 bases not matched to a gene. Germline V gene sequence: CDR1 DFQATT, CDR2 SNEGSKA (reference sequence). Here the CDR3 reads CSAARRGRPREKLFF. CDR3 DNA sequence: TGCAGTGCTGCCCGCAGGGGGCGACCCCGCGAAAAACTGTTTTTT.

CDR3 bases: TGTGCCAGCAGCTTAAAGGGTCAGCGGAACACTGAAGCTTTCTTT. It is translated as CASSLKGQRNTEAFF. The chain uses TRBV7-8 and TRBJ1-1; D unclear. Deletions cut 2 bases from V and 1 base from J, with 11 bases between. Germline V gene sequence: CDR1 SGHVS, CDR2 FQNEAQ. CDR3 length: 15 amino acids.

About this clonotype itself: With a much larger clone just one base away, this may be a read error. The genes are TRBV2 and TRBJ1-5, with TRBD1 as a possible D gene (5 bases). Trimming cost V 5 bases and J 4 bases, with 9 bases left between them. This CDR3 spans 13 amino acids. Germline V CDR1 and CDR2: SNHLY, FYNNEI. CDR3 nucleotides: TGTGCCAGCAGTTCCGGGACGAATCAGCCCCAGCATTTT. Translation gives CASSSGTNQPQHF. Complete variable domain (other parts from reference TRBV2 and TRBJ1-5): EPEVTQTPSHQVTQMGQEVILRCVPISNHLYFYWYRQILGQKVEFLVSFYNNEISEKSEIFDDQFSVERPDGSNFTLKIRSTKLEDSAMYFCASSSGTNQPQHFGDGTRLSIL.

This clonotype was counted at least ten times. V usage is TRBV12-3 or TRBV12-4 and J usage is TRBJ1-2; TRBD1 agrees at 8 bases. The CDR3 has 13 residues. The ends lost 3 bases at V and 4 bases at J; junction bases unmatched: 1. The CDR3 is CASSFGTGYGYTF. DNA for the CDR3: TGTGCCAGCAGTTTTGGGACAGGCTATGGCTACACCTTC.

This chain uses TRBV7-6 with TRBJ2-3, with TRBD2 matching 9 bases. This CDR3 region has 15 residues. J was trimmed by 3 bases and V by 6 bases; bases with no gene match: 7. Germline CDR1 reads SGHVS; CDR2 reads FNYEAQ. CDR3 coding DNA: TGTGCCAGCAGTCCTAGCGGGATAGGAACAGATACGCAGTATTTT. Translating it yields CASSPSGIGTDTQYF.

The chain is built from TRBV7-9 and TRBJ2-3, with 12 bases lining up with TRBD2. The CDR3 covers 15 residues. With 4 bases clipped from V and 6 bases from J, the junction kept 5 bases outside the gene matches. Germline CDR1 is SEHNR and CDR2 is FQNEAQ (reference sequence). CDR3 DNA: TGTGCCAGCAGCTCTAGCGGGGGGGCGGTGGATACGCAGTATTTT. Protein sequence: CASSSSGGAVDTQYF. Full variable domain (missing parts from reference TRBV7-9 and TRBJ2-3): DTGVSQNPRHKITKRGQNVTFRCDPISEHNRLYWYRQTLGQGPEFLTYFQNEAQLEKSRLLSDRFSAERPKGSFSTLEIQRTEQGDSAMYLCASSSSGGAVDTQYFGPGTRLTVL.

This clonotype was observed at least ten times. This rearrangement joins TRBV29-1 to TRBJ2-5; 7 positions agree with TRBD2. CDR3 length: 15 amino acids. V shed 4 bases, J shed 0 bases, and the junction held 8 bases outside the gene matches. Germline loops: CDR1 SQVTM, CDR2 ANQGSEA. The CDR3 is CSVGRLGGYQETQYF. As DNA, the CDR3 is TGCAGCGTTGGTCGATTGGGGGGGTACCAAGAGACCCAGTACTTC.

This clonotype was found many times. Here the CDR3 DNA reads TGTGCCAGCAGGGACCGACAGGGGGCCGGTCAGCCCCAGCATTTT. It translates to CASRDRQGAGQPQHF. The rearrangement uses TRBV28 and TRBJ1-5; 10 bases agree with TRBD1. Germline V gene lookup returns CDR1 MDHEN and CDR2 SYDVKM. The CDR3 contains 15 residues. Unmatched junction bases numbered 8, after V lost 6 bases and J lost 6 bases.

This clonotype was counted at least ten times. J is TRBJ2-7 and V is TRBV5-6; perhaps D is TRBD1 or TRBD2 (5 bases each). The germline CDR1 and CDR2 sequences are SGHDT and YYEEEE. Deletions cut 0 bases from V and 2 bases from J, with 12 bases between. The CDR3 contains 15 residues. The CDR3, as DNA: TGTGCCAGCAGCTTGGGAGGGGAGATTACCTACGAGCAGTACTTC. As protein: CASSLGGEITYEQYF.

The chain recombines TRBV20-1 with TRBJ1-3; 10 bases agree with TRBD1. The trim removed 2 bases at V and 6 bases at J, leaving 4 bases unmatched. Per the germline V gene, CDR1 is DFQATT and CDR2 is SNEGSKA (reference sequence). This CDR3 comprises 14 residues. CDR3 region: CSARRGQGENTIYF. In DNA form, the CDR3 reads TGCAGTGCTAGACGCGGACAGGGGGAAAACACCATATATTTT.

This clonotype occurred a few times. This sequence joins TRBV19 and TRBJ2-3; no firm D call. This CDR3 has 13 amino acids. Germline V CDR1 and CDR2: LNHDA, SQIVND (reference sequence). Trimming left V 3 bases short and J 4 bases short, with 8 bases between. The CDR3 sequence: CASSMGKPDTQYF. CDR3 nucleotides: TGTGCCAGTAGTATGGGGAAGCCAGATACGCAGTATTTT.

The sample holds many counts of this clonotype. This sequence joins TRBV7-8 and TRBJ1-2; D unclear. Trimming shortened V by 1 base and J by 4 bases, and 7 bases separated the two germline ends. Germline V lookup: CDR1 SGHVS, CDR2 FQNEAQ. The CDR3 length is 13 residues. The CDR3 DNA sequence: TGTGCCAGCAGCTTAGGGGCAGGCTATGGCTACACCTTC. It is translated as CASSLGAGYGYTF.

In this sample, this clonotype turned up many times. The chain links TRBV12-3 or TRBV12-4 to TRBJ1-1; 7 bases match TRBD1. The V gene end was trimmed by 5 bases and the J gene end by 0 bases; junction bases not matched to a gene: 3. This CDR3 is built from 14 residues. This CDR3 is CASSRTGLNTEAFF. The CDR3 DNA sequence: TGTGCCAGCAGTAGGACAGGCCTGAACACTGAAGCTTTCTTT.

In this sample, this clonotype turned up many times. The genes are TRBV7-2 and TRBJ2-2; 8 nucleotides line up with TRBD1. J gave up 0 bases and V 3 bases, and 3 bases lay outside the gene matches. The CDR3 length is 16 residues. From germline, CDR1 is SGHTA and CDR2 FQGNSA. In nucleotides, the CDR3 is TGTGCCAGCAGCTTCCGGACAGGGCCGAACACCGGGGAGCTGTTTTTT. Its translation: CASSFRTGPNTGELFF.

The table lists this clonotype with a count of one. CDR3 sequence reads: CSVASSGQGAGETQYF. The CDR3 nucleotides read TGCAGCGTTGCGTCTAGCGGACAGGGGGCGGGAGAGACCCAGTACTTC. This chain links TRBV29-1 with TRBJ2-5; 11 positions match TRBD1. Germline-derived CDR1 and CDR2 are SQVTM and ANQGSEA. This CDR3 region has 16 residues. The V and J ends lost 4 bases and 4 bases, in that order; junction bases with no gene match: 11.

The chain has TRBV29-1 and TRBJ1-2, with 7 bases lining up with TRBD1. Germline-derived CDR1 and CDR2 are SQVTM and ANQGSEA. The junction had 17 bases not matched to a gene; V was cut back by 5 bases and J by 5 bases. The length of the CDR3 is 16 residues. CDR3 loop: CSVITRDSPLGYGYTF. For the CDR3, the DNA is TGCAGCGTTATCACTCGGGACAGCCCTCTGGGTTATGGCTACACCTTC. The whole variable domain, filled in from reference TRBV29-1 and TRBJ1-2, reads SAVISQKPSRDICQRGTSLTIQCQVDSQVTMMFWYRQQPGQSLTLIATANQGSEATYESGFVIDKFPISRPNLTFSTLTVSNMSPEDSSIYLCSVITRDSPLGYGYTFGSGTRLTVV.

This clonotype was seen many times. CDR3 amino acids: CASSLGDRGRNEQFF. The DNA of the CDR3 is TGTGCCAGCAGCTTGGGGGACAGGGGGCGCAATGAGCAGTTCTTC. The chain is built from TRBV5-4 and TRBJ2-1, with TRBD1 identical over 12 bases. The CDR3 covers 15 residues. Per germline, CDR1 SGHNT and CDR2 YYREEE (reference sequence). V shed 0 bases, J shed 6 bases, and the junction held 1 base outside the gene matches.

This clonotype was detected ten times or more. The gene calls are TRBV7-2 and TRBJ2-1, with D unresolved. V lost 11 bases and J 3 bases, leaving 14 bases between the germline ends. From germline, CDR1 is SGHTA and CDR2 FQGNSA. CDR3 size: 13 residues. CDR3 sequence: CAFNLVIYNEQFF. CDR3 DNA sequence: TGTGCCTTCAACCTAGTCATCTACAATGAGCAGTTCTTC.

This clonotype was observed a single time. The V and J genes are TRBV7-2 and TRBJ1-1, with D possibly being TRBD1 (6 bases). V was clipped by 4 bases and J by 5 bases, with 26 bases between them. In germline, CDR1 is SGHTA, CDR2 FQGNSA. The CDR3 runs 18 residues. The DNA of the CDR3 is TGTGCCAGCAGCTCGCGGAGGCTGGGGGAAGGGGGATTAACTGAAGCTTTCTTT. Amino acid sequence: CASSSRRLGEGGLTEAFF.

The CDR3 here is CASSSDRVPYEQYF. CDR3 DNA sequence: TGTGCCAGCAGCTCCGACAGGGTTCCCTACGAGCAGTACTTC. This rearrangement joins TRBV11-2 to TRBJ2-7; TRBD1 agrees at 7 bases. Germline CDR1 is SGHAT and CDR2 is FQNNGV. The CDR3 totals 14 residues. The J segment lost 2 bases and the V segment lost 4 bases, leaving 5 bases of the junction unmatched.

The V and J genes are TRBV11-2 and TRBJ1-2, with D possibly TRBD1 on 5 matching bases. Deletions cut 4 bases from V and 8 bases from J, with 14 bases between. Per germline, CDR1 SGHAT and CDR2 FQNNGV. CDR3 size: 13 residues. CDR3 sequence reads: CASSYGTERGYTF. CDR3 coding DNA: TGTGCCAGCAGCTACGGGACTGAGAGGGGCTACACCTTC.

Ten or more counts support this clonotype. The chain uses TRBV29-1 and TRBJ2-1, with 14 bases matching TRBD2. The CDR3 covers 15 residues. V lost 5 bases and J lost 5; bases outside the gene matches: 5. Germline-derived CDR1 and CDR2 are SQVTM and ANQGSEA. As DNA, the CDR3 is TGCAGCGTTAGACTAGCGGGAGGGCCCCACAATGAGCAGTTCTTC. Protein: CSVRLAGGPHNEQFF.

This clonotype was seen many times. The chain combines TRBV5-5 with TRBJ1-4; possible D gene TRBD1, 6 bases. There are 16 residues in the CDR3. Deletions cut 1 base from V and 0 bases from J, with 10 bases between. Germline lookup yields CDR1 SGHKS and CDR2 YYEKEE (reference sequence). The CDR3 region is CASSLQGSATNEKLFF. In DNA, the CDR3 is TGTGCCAGCAGCTTGCAGGGGTCGGCAACTAATGAAAAACTGTTTTTT.

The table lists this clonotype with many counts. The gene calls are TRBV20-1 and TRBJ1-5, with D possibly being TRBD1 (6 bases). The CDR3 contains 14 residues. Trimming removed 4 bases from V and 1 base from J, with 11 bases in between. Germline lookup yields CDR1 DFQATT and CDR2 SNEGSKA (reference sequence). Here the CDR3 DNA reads TGCAGTGCTAAGGCGGGGGCAAGCAATCAGCCCCAGCATTTT. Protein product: CSAKAGASNQPQHF.

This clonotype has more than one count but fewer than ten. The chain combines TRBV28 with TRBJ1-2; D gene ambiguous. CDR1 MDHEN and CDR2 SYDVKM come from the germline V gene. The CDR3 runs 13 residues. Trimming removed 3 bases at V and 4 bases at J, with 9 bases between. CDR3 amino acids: CASSFRAPYGYTF. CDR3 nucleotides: TGTGCCAGCAGTTTTCGGGCCCCCTATGGCTACACCTTC.

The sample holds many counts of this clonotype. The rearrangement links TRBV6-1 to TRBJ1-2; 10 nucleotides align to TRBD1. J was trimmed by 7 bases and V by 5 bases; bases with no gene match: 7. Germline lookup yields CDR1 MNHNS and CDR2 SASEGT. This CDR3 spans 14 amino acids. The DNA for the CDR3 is TGTGCCAGCAGTCAGACCAGACAGGGGGCTGGCTACACCTTC. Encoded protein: CASSQTRQGAGYTF.

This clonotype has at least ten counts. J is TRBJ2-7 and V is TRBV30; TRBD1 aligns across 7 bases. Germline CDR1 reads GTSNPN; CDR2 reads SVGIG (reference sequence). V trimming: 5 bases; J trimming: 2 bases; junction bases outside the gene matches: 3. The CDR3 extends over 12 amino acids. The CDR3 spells CAWRQGAYEQYF. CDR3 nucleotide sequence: TGTGCCTGGCGACAGGGAGCCTACGAGCAGTACTTC.

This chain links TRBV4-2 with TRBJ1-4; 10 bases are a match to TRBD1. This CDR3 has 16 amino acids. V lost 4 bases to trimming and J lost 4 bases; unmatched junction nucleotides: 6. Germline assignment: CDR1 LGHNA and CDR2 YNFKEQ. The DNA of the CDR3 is TGTGCCAGCAGCCTGGGGGGACAGGGGAATAATGAAAAACTGTTTTTT. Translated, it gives CASSLGGQGNNEKLFF.